Below, 30 T cell receptor beta chains from the same sample are listed, as sequenced in a study of cytomegalovirus exposure and HLA in healthy donors. Clones were sequenced by immunoSEQ multiplex PCR, and TCRdb holds only the in-frame ones, with some missing. Of approximately 160,000 clones listed, around 92% are singletons. Sequencing was carried out using PBMCs. Receptors originate from a young woman in good health and CMV-seropositive.

The chain combines TRBV27 with TRBJ2-7, with D uncertain. The germline V gene encodes CDR1 MNHEY and CDR2 SMNVEV (reference sequence). The V and J ends lost 2 bases and 6 bases respectively, with 11 bases between them. The CDR3 length is 13 residues. The CDR3 protein is CASSLAKFSEQYF. The CDR3 region has the DNA TGTGCCAGCAGTTTAGCAAAGTTCAGCGAGCAGTACTTC.

The CDR3 sequence is CAWSRTGVETGELFF. CDR3 nucleotide sequence: TGTGCCTGGAGTCGGACAGGGGTAGAAACCGGGGAGCTGTTTTTT. The chain has TRBV30 and TRBJ2-2; 9 nucleotides line up with TRBD1. Germline V lookup: CDR1 GTSNPN, CDR2 SVGIG (reference sequence). The V segment lost 2 bases and the J segment 5 bases; nucleotides outside the gene matches: 6. CDR3 length: 15 amino acids.

CDR3 nucleotides: TGTGCCAGCTCACCAGGGACAGGAAGCTCTGGAAACACCATATATTTT. Its protein product is CASSPGTGSSGNTIYF. V is TRBV18 and J is TRBJ1-3; 8 bases agree with TRBD1. The germline CDR1 and CDR2 sequences are KGHSH and LQKENI. J gave up 0 bases and V 2 bases, and 3 bases lay outside the gene matches. This CDR3 comprises 16 residues.

J is TRBJ2-7 and V is TRBV6-5; 14 nucleotides align to TRBD2. This CDR3 has 15 amino acids. The J segment lost 6 bases and the V segment lost 5 bases, leaving 6 bases of the junction unmatched. In germline, CDR1 is MNHEY, CDR2 SVGAGI. CDR3 DNA sequence: TGTGCCAGCAGTCCCGGGACTAGCGGGAGTGGCGAGCAGTACTTC. Amino acid sequence: CASSPGTSGSGEQYF.

This rearrangement joins TRBV6-5 to TRBJ2-1; 8 positions agree with TRBD2. The CDR3 is 12 amino acids. Germline CDR1 MNHEY, CDR2 SVGAGI. With V trimmed by 6 bases and J by 10 bases, 5 bases remained unmatched. Here the CDR3 DNA reads TGTGCCAGCAGAACGGTAGCGGGGGAGCAGTTCTTC. It codes for CASRTVAGEQFF.

The CDR3 loop reads CASSSTGKQETQYF. The DNA for the CDR3 is TGTGCCAGCAGCTCGACAGGGAAACAAGAGACCCAGTACTTC. This rearrangement joins TRBV7-2 to TRBJ2-5; TRBD1 matches 7 bases. The V gene end was trimmed by 4 bases and the J gene end by 2 bases; junction bases not matched to a gene: 4. Germline CDR1 SGHTA, CDR2 FQGNSA. The CDR3 is made up of 14 amino acids.

The CDR3, as DNA: TGCAGCGTCGTAGGACGTCCTGACAGGGTCTTCTACAATGAGCAGTTCTTC. It codes for CSVVGRPDRVFYNEQFF. The V gene is TRBV29-1, the J gene TRBJ2-1; TRBD1 agrees at 7 bases. Trimming at V came to 6 bases and at J to 3 bases, leaving 17 bases not matched to a gene. The CDR3 runs 17 residues. Germline V gives CDR1 SQVTM, CDR2 ANQGSEA.

This chain joins TRBV4-3 and TRBJ1-2, with 11 bases aligning to TRBD1. The CDR3 is 15 amino acids. The V and J ends lost 1 base and 7 bases, in that order; junction bases with no gene match: 5. Germline V gene data show CDR1 as LGHNA and CDR2 as YSLEER. In DNA, the CDR3 is TGCGCCAGCAGCCAAGGAGGACAGGGGGCTCGTGGCTACACCTTC. It translates to CASSQGGQGARGYTF.

The chain couples TRBV6-6 to TRBJ1-3; TRBD1 is a possible D gene (5 bases). Germline assignment: CDR1 MNHNY and CDR2 SVGAGI (reference sequence). Trimming shortened V by 5 bases and J by 3 bases, and 14 bases separated the two germline ends. CDR3 length: 15 amino acids. CDR3: CASSLTTALGNTIYF. The CDR3 nucleotides are TGTGCCAGCAGTCTAACGACAGCCCTTGGAAACACCATATATTTT.

The chain uses TRBV15 and TRBJ2-7; possibly TRBD2 for D (6 bases). Looked up from germline, CDR1 is LNHNV and CDR2 is YYDKDF (reference sequence). This CDR3 is 15 amino acids long. The ends were cut back, 0 bases at V and 3 bases at J, with 12 bases in the middle. Here the CDR3 reads CATSRDLMRGYEQYF. CDR3 in DNA: TGTGCCACCAGCAGAGATCTTATGCGGGGCTACGAGCAGTACTTC.

In its sample, this clone was seen a few times. V and J are TRBV10-3 and TRBJ2-1, with 14 bases lining up with TRBD2. The CDR3 contains 17 residues. V was clipped by 3 bases and J by 6 bases; unmatched bases: 7. Germline CDR1 and CDR2: ENHRY and SYGVKD. CDR3 DNA sequence: TGTGCCATCAGTGAAATAGTGGGACTAGCGGGAGCCAATGAGCAGTTCTTC. It encodes CAISEIVGLAGANEQFF.

This sequence joins TRBV5-1 and TRBJ2-2; TRBD1 agrees at 9 bases. J gave up 0 bases and V 4 bases, and 4 bases lay outside the gene matches. Per germline, CDR1 SGHRS and CDR2 YFSETQ. The CDR3 has 16 amino acids. The CDR3 DNA follows: TGCGCCAGCAGCCTGGGACAGGGCACGAACACCGGGGAGCTGTTTTTT. Translation gives CASSLGQGTNTGELFF.

J is TRBJ2-5 and V is TRBV30, with TRBD1 identical over 9 bases. Germline V gene data show CDR1 as GTSNPN and CDR2 as SVGIG (reference sequence). V trimming: 8 bases; J trimming: 5 bases; junction bases outside the gene matches: 9. CDR3 size: 13 residues. The CDR3 DNA sequence: TGTGCCAGGTTGACAGGGGGTGAGGAGACCCAGTACTTC. It encodes CARLTGGEETQYF. The whole variable domain, remainder taken from reference TRBV30 and TRBJ2-5, is SQTIHQWPATLVQPVGSPLSLECTVEGTSNPNLYWYRQAAGRGLQLLFYSVGIGQISSEVPQNLSASRPQDRQFILSSKKLLLSDSGFYLCARLTGGEETQYFGPGTRLLVL.

The chain carries TRBV7-2 and TRBJ2-5, with TRBD2 matching over 11 bases. CDR3 length equals 16 residues. Germline lookup yields CDR1 SGHTA and CDR2 FQGNSA. The V and J ends lost 2 bases and 3 bases, in that order; junction bases with no gene match: 5. The CDR3 protein is CASSLPGTSGKETQYF. The CDR3 DNA is TGTGCCAGCAGCTTACCCGGGACTAGCGGTAAAGAGACCCAGTACTTC.

The V call is TRBV15, the J call TRBJ1-1; unclear D gene. This CDR3 spans 14 amino acids. The V end lost 3 bases, the J end lost 3 bases, and 11 bases lay between the germline ends. Germline values: CDR1 LNHNV, CDR2 YYDKDF (reference sequence). CDR3 sequence (DNA): TGTGCCACCAGCAGGAACTACGGATACACTGAAGCTTTCTTT. This sequence encodes CATSRNYGYTEAFF.

This clone was seen a few times. This chain joins TRBV7-9 and TRBJ2-5; 8 bases line up with TRBD2. The CDR3 runs 16 residues. V was clipped by 1 base and J by 3 bases; unmatched bases: 7. The V gene's germline CDR1 is SEHNR and CDR2 FQNEAQ (reference sequence). The CDR3 DNA reads TGTGCCAGCAGCTTAGTCTTAGCGGGAATGAAAGAGACCCAGTACTTC. Translation gives CASSLVLAGMKETQYF.

This clone was recorded once. The J gene is TRBJ1-2, the V gene TRBV6-6; D is unresolved. The V end was cut by 7 bases, the J end by 4 bases, with 7 bases between. Per the germline V gene, CDR1 is MNHNY and CDR2 is SVGAGI (reference sequence). CDR3 length: 11 amino acids. CDR3 DNA sequence: TGTGCCAGCATGGAGCCCTATGGCTACACCTTC. Protein product: CASMEPYGYTF.

V gene TRBV7-9 combines with J gene TRBJ2-7; 7 bases fit TRBD2. The CDR3 length is 12 residues. Germline V lookup: CDR1 SEHNR, CDR2 FQNEAQ (reference sequence). Losses at the gene ends were 11 bases for V and 1 base for J; bases not matched to a gene: 5. This CDR3 reads CAGAGRSYEQYF. The CDR3, as DNA: TGTGCCGGAGCGGGACGATCCTACGAGCAGTACTTC.

The rearrangement joins TRBV2 to TRBJ2-3, with 11 bases identical to TRBD1. V dropped 6 bases and J dropped 5; count of bases not matched to a gene: 7. The CDR3 covers 15 residues. Germline CDR1 SNHLY, CDR2 FYNNEI. CDR3 sequence: CASSDGTGGVDTQYF. As DNA, the CDR3 is TGTGCCAGCAGCGATGGGACAGGGGGGGTAGATACGCAGTATTTT.

This clone has just a few counts. V gene TRBV2 combines with J gene TRBJ2-7; 7 bases map to TRBD1. Losses at the gene ends were 10 bases for V and 6 bases for J; bases not matched to a gene: 3. The CDR3 consists of 10 residues. In germline, CDR1 is SNHLY, CDR2 FYNNEI. CDR3 coding DNA: TGTGCCACCACAGGGGTCGAGCAGTACTTC. Amino acid sequence: CATTGVEQYF.

CDR3 sequence: CASSNHLREFAYNEQFF. The CDR3 DNA reads as TGTGCCAGCAGCAATCACCTCCGGGAGTTCGCCTACAATGAGCAGTTCTTC. The V gene is TRBV7-9, the J gene TRBJ2-1, with D possibly matching TRBD2 (6 bases). The V end was cut by 5 bases, the J end by 2 bases, with 19 bases between. The CDR3 runs 17 residues. CDR1 is SEHNR and CDR2 is FQNEAQ in the germline V gene (reference sequence).

V and J are TRBV11-2 and TRBJ2-2; D might be TRBD2 (5 bases). Germline CDR1 is SGHAT and CDR2 is FQNNGV. The CDR3 contains 15 residues. V lost 3 bases, J lost 2 bases, and 10 bases lay in between. The CDR3 here is CASSFGLANTGELFF. For the CDR3, the DNA is TGTGCCAGCAGCTTTGGGCTAGCCAACACCGGGGAGCTGTTTTTT.

A note on this clone: Since a much larger clone is just one base distant, this may be a read error. Other DNA sequences within the sample encode an identical CDR3. The DNA of the CDR3 is TGTGCCAGCCGCCCGCAGGACTCCTATGGCTATACCTTC. Translation: CASRPQDSYGYTF. The rearrangement uses TRBV28 and TRBJ1-2, with D uncertain. Germline CDR1 MDHEN, CDR2 SYDVKM. The CDR3 runs 13 residues.

V and J are TRBV7-2 and TRBJ1-2; 7 nucleotides agree with TRBD1. Germline V gene lookup returns CDR1 SGHTA and CDR2 FQGNSA. The CDR3 runs to 15 residues. J was trimmed by 1 base and V by 5 bases; bases with no gene match: 7. Here the CDR3 reads CASSAAGQSNYGYTF. CDR3 nucleotides: TGTGCCAGCAGCGCCGCGGGACAGAGTAACTATGGCTACACCTTC.

The chain recombines TRBV4-1 with TRBJ2-7, with TRBD2 identical over 11 bases. CDR1 is MGHRA, CDR2 YSYEKL, per germline. The CDR3 contains 16 residues. The V and J ends lost 1 base and 5 bases, in that order; junction bases with no gene match: 7. The CDR3 reads CASSQVSRLAGNEQYF. Here the CDR3 DNA reads TGCGCCAGCAGCCAAGTTTCAAGACTAGCGGGAAACGAGCAGTACTTC.

The chain combines TRBV30 with TRBJ1-1, with 9 bases fitting TRBD1. The CDR3 is 15 amino acids. The J segment lost 5 bases and the V segment lost 3 bases, leaving 10 bases of the junction unmatched. Per germline, CDR1 GTSNPN and CDR2 SVGIG (reference sequence). CDR3 DNA: TGTGCCTGGAGGGCCCCAAGACAGGGGGAAACTGAAGCTTTCTTT. It specifies CAWRAPRQGETEAFF.

This chain connects TRBV28 to TRBJ2-7; 12 bases fit TRBD1. Unmatched junction bases numbered 13, after V lost 6 bases and J lost 4 bases. The CDR3 loop spans 17 amino acids. The germline V gene has CDR1 MDHEN and CDR2 SYDVKM. The CDR3 protein is CASRNPPGDRGLYEQYF. CDR3 coding DNA: TGTGCCAGCAGGAACCCCCCCGGGGACAGGGGGCTGTACGAGCAGTACTTC.

The chain links TRBV7-9 to TRBJ1-1; D unclear. Trimming pared 1 base from V and 0 bases from J, leaving 9 bases between. CDR3 length equals 15 residues. Looked up from germline, CDR1 is SEHNR and CDR2 is FQNEAQ (reference sequence). CDR3 sequence: CASSLDGRMNTEAFF. CDR3 bases: TGTGCCAGCAGCTTAGATGGGAGGATGAACACTGAAGCTTTCTTT. Full variable domain (missing parts from reference TRBV7-9 and TRBJ1-1): DTGVSQNPRHKITKRGQNVTFRCDPISEHNRLYWYRQTLGQGPEFLTYFQNEAQLEKSRLLSDRFSAERPKGSFSTLEIQRTEQGDSAMYLCASSLDGRMNTEAFFGQGTRLTVV.

The rearrangement uses TRBV28 and TRBJ2-7; perhaps TRBD2 as D (5 bases). Trimming removed 4 bases at V and 1 base at J, with 20 bases between. CDR1 and CDR2 (germline): MDHEN, SYDVKM. The CDR3 has 17 amino acids. In DNA, the CDR3 is TGTGCCAGCAGTTCCCATAGGGCGGGTGCCCCATCCTACGAGCAGTACTTC. Its protein product is CASSSHRAGAPSYEQYF. Supplemented by reference TRBV28 and TRBJ2-7, the full variable domain reads DVKVTQSSRYLVKRTGEKVFLECVQDMDHENMFWYRQDPGLGLRLIYFSYDVKMKEKGDIPEGYSVSREKKERFSLILESASTNQTSMYLCASSSHRAGAPSYEQYFGPGTRLTVT.

Here the CDR3 DNA reads TGTGCCAGCAGCAACAGAATCAATCAGCCCCAGCATTTT. Its translation: CASSNRINQPQHF. The V gene is TRBV6-5, the J gene TRBJ1-5; D uncertain. The CDR3 totals 13 residues. The germline V and J ends were trimmed by 6 bases and 3 bases, with 9 bases remaining between them. Per the germline V gene, CDR1 is MNHEY and CDR2 is SVGAGI.